The 24 T cell receptor beta chains listed next were all sequenced from one sample in a study of identical twins. MiXCR was run by TCRdb on the 5' RACE reads, yielding one entry per CDR3 protein. The profile covers some 690,000 distinct CDR3 sequences, with roughly 20% appearing a single time and around 4.5% taken by the ten largest. This sample also appeared in a second study, on T cells expressing NK-cell markers.

The sequenced sample was PBMCs. Every receptor here comes from a woman between 18 and 30 years old in good health.

In its sample, this clonotype was seen a few times. The chain combines TRBV4-2 with TRBJ2-1, with D possibly being TRBD1 (6 bases). Trimming took 5 bases from V and 3 from J, leaving 8 bases between them. CDR1 is LGHNA, CDR2 YNFKEQ, per germline. The CDR3 runs 13 residues. CDR3 in DNA: TGTGCCAGCAGCAAGGACAGCTACAATGAGCAGTTCTTC. Translated, it gives CASSKDSYNEQFF.

V usage is TRBV25-1 and J usage is TRBJ2-6; D call uncertain. This CDR3 comprises 16 residues. Germline V gene lookup returns CDR1 MGHDK and CDR2 SYGVNS. The V gene lost 5 bases and the J gene lost 0 bases, with 11 bases spanning the gap. The CDR3 bases are TGTGCCAGCAGTTATTTTTCTAGCTCTGGGGCCAACGTCCTGACTTTC. It yields the protein CASSYFSSSGANVLTF.

The gene calls are TRBV5-1 and TRBJ2-1, with D tentatively TRBD2 (5 bases). Per the germline V gene, CDR1 is SGHRS and CDR2 is YFSETQ. V was shortened by 4 bases and J by 7 bases, with 24 bases between the two germline ends. The CDR3 covers 17 residues. The CDR3, as DNA: TGCGCCAGCAGCCTCGGAGACTCCGGCTTTCGAGGGAATGAGCAGTTCTTC. It codes for CASSLGDSGFRGNEQFF.

This clonotype was found many times. J is TRBJ1-2 and V is TRBV29-1; perhaps TRBD1 as D (6 bases). V was cut by 4 bases and J by 6 bases, with 9 bases left in between. Germline CDR1 SQVTM, CDR2 ANQGSEA. The CDR3 runs to 11 residues. The CDR3 nucleotides are TGCAGCGTTGCAGGGGTGGATGGCTACACCTTC. Translated, it gives CSVAGVDGYTF.

The chain joins TRBV12-3 or TRBV12-4 to TRBJ2-5; 7 nucleotides line up with TRBD1. The V and J ends lost 6 bases and 7 bases, in that order; junction bases with no gene match: 8. This CDR3 spans 13 amino acids. As DNA, the CDR3 is TGTGCCAGCAGGTACAGGGGAAGCGGGACCCAGTACTTC. It is translated as CASRYRGSGTQYF.

This clonotype was observed at least ten times. The genes are TRBV14 and TRBJ2-1; tentatively, D is TRBD1 (6 bases). This CDR3 has 14 residues. V dropped 4 bases and J dropped 4 bases, with 11 bases sitting between them. CDR1 SGHDN and CDR2 FVKESK come from the germline V gene. This CDR3 is CASSPGQIYNEQFF. CDR3 nucleotide sequence: TGTGCCAGCAGCCCCGGACAGATTTACAATGAGCAGTTCTTC.

The CDR3 protein is CASSYPGSNYGYTF. As DNA, the CDR3 is TGTGCCAGCAGTTACCCCGGTTCTAACTATGGCTACACCTTC. The chain combines TRBV6-2 or TRBV6-3 with TRBJ1-2; D is unclear. The germline gives CDR1 MNHEY, CDR2 SVGEGT. Trimming pared 2 bases from V and 0 bases from J, leaving 7 bases between. CDR3 length: 14 residues.

Ten or more counts support this clonotype. V is TRBV7-2 and J is TRBJ2-2, with TRBD2 matching over 9 bases. The trim removed 11 bases at V and 3 bases at J, leaving 16 bases unmatched. Germline V gives CDR1 SGHTA, CDR2 FQGNSA. The length of the CDR3 is 17 residues. CDR3 amino acids: CAGKWISGSRDTGELFF. In DNA, the CDR3 is TGTGCCGGAAAATGGATTAGCGGGAGTAGGGACACCGGGGAGCTGTTTTTT.

The chain joins TRBV20-1 to TRBJ2-3; perhaps D is TRBD1 or TRBD2 (6 bases each). Germline loops: CDR1 DFQATT, CDR2 SNEGSKA (reference sequence). V lost 6 bases and J 4 bases, leaving 17 bases between the germline ends. This CDR3 is built from 14 residues. In nucleotides, the CDR3 is TGCAGTGCCCCTAGGGGGGAGATCGCAGATACGCAGTATTTT. It translates to CSAPRGEIADTQYF.

This rearrangement joins TRBV29-1 to TRBJ1-6; 10 nucleotides align to TRBD1. V was clipped by 6 bases and J by 9 bases; unmatched bases: 5. CDR3 length: 13 residues. CDR1 and CDR2 (germline): SQVTM, ANQGSEA. The CDR3 loop reads CSVGQGVSSPLHF. CDR3 in DNA: TGCAGCGTCGGACAGGGGGTATCTTCACCCCTCCACTTT.

The genes are TRBV11-2 and TRBJ2-5; D may match TRBD1 or TRBD2 (5 bases each). Germline V gives CDR1 SGHAT, CDR2 FQNNGV. This CDR3 comprises 14 residues. The V end was cut by 5 bases, the J end by 4 bases, with 14 bases between. The CDR3 bases are TGTGCCAGCAGCGGATTTTTCGGGGCAGAGACCCAGTACTTC. This encodes CASSGFFGAETQYF.

In its sample, this clonotype was seen a few times. The CDR3, as DNA: TGTGCCAGCAGCCCCCCCTATTCCGATACGCAGTATTTT. It is translated as CASSPPYSDTQYF. This chain links TRBV9 with TRBJ2-3; no clear D. Trimming removed 4 bases from V and 6 bases from J, with 12 bases in between. This CDR3 is built from 13 residues. Germline lookup yields CDR1 SGDLS and CDR2 YYNGEE.

The J gene is TRBJ1-6, the V gene TRBV27; 8 bases map to TRBD1. The germline V gene encodes CDR1 MNHEY and CDR2 SMNVEV (reference sequence). The CDR3 has 14 residues. The ends lost 3 bases at V and 10 bases at J; junction bases unmatched: 5. The CDR3 bases are TGTGCCAGCAGTTTTACAGGGGGGGGATCACCCCTCCACTTT. Its protein is CASSFTGGGSPLHF.

The J gene is TRBJ2-7, the V gene TRBV3-1, with D possibly matching TRBD1 (6 bases). The CDR3 is made up of 15 amino acids. Germline lookup yields CDR1 LGHDT and CDR2 YNNKEL (reference sequence). V was shortened by 0 bases and J by 6 bases, with 15 bases between the two germline ends. CDR3: CASSQEGRTAAEQYF. CDR3 nucleotide sequence: TGTGCCAGCAGCCAAGAGGGACGGACAGCGGCCGAGCAGTACTTC.

In its sample, this clonotype was seen a few times. The chain employs TRBV2 and TRBJ2-7; D may be TRBD2 (6 bases). This CDR3 has 17 residues. Trimming stripped 0 bases from V and 3 bases from J, with 18 bases between. Per germline, CDR1 SNHLY and CDR2 FYNNEI. The CDR3 loop is CASSEARSGQDYYEQYF. CDR3 in DNA: TGTGCCAGCAGTGAAGCCCGAAGCGGGCAGGACTACTACGAGCAGTACTTC.

This clonotype was recorded only once. J is TRBJ2-2 and V is TRBV6-1; no clear D. Deletions cut 2 bases from V and 4 bases from J, with 11 bases between. The CDR3 is made up of 15 amino acids. Germline CDR1 reads MNHNS; CDR2 reads SASEGT. CDR3 region: CASSERGGFTGELFF. The CDR3 bases are TGTGCCAGCAGTGAAAGAGGCGGTTTCACCGGGGAGCTGTTTTTT.

DNA for the CDR3: TGTGCCAGCAGTTCCCATAGACCTTTAGGGGAGCTGTTTTTT. Translation gives CASSSHRPLGELFF. V usage is TRBV6-2 or TRBV6-3 and J usage is TRBJ2-2; D is unresolved. The CDR3 runs 14 residues. Trimming cost V 4 bases and J 8 bases, with 14 bases left between them. Germline V gives CDR1 MNHEY, CDR2 SVGEGT.

The CDR3 region is CSAIDGTSGTDTQYF. CDR3 nucleotides: TGCAGTGCTATTGACGGGACTAGCGGCACAGATACGCAGTATTTT. This rearrangement joins TRBV20-1 to TRBJ2-3; 10 bases are a match to TRBD2. Looked up from germline, CDR1 is DFQATT and CDR2 is SNEGSKA (reference sequence). With V trimmed by 4 bases and J by 1 base, 5 bases remained unmatched. The CDR3 extends over 15 amino acids.

The J gene is TRBJ2-1, the V gene TRBV29-1, with D perhaps TRBD2 (5 bases). The CDR3 has 14 residues. Germline V gene sequence: CDR1 SQVTM, CDR2 ANQGSEA. The CDR3 DNA reads as TGCGGTGGACGGCCTAGCAGGTTATACAATGAGCAGTTCTTC. This encodes CGGRPSRLYNEQFF.

The CDR3 sequence: CAISARESTDTQYF. In DNA form, the CDR3 reads TGTGCCATCAGTGCACGGGAAAGCACAGATACGCAGTATTTT. The chain carries TRBV10-3 and TRBJ2-3, with a tentative D call TRBD2 (5 bases). Germline loops: CDR1 ENHRY, CDR2 SYGVKD. The CDR3 extends over 14 amino acids. V gave up 4 bases and J gave up 0 bases, with 8 bases separating them.

The J gene is TRBJ1-1, the V gene TRBV3-1, with D unresolved. Trimming stripped 2 bases from V and 9 bases from J, with 10 bases between. CDR1 and CDR2 from the germline V gene are LGHDT and YNNKEL (reference sequence). The CDR3 is 12 residues long. CDR3 DNA: TGTGCCAGCAGCCAACCGGCCACGCAAGCTTTCTTT. This codes for CASSQPATQAFF.

This chain joins TRBV27 and TRBJ2-1, with D uncertain. The V and J ends lost 8 bases and 2 bases respectively, with 22 bases between them. This CDR3 is built from 17 residues. Germline loops: CDR1 MNHEY, CDR2 SMNVEV (reference sequence). Here the CDR3 reads CASSQLNGELTYNEQFF. CDR3 bases: TGTGCCAGCTCGCAATTAAACGGCGAGCTTACCTACAATGAGCAGTTCTTC.

The chain joins TRBV4-3 to TRBJ2-7; D is undetermined. The ends were cut back, 0 bases at V and 4 bases at J, with 13 bases in the middle. This CDR3 contains 15 residues. From germline, CDR1 is LGHNA and CDR2 YSLEER. CDR3 nucleotides: TGCGCCAGCAGCCAAGATCGGTCGTCGGGTTACGAGCAGTACTTC. Translated: CASSQDRSSGYEQYF.

A few counts support this clonotype. This chain links TRBV10-2 with TRBJ1-1; D gene ambiguous. The CDR3 runs to 12 residues. Deletions cut 8 bases from V and 4 bases from J, with 11 bases between. CDR1 and CDR2 (germline): WSHSY, SAAADI. The CDR3 DNA is TGCGCCAGCGCAAACGTCGGCACTGAAGCTTTCTTT. Its translation: CASANVGTEAFF.